The present T cell receptor beta chain was sequenced within a study of OX40 agonist ivuxolimab in advanced cancers. Study overall: Given to patients was ivuxolimab, an agonistic anti-OX40 (CD134) antibody.

As concerns this clone: Its matching antigen is unknown.

Findings of the study overall: Low normalized T-cell clonal expansion was also seen in some nonresponders.

Prior autoimmune disease or systemic immunosuppression barred patients. Germline CDR1 and CDR2: LNHNV and YYDKDF (reference sequence). The CDR3 covers 15 residues. The V end was cut by 4 bases, the J end by 0 bases, with 10 bases between. The method was immunoSEQ multiplex PCR; TCRdb's version includes in-frame clones alone and lacks a portion of them. The sample consists of about 62,000 clones, 85% of them appearing once. The specimen was CD4+ or CD8+ T cells sorted from blood, collected in a trial of the OX40 agonist ivuxolimab. The clonotype comes from an adult with an advanced solid tumor such as melanoma, head and neck, liver or kidney cancer. The chain employs TRBV15 and TRBJ1-3; D uncertain. The CDR3 DNA follows: TGTGCCACCAGCATTCCCCCGATCTCTGGAAACACCATATATTTT. This translates into CATSIPPISGNTIYF. The complete variable domain, with remaining parts taken from reference TRBV15 and TRBJ1-3, reads DAMVIQNPRYQVTQFGKPVTLSCSQTLNHNVMYWYQQKSSQAPKLLFHYYDKDFNNEADTPDNFQSRRPNTSFCFLDIRSPGLGDTAMYLCATSIPPISGNTIYFGEGSWLTVV.